These 24 T cell receptor beta chains were sequenced from one sample in a study of CD8+ T cells in alopecia areata (dated by TCRdb to between 2018 and 2020). Receptor libraries were prepared by the immunoSEQ multiplex PCR assay. To provide template for TCR sequencing, every sample had RNA extracted and reverse transcribed into cDNA. TCRdb limited this immuneACCESS table to in-frame rearrangements with V and J called. A share of clones is missing; checked studies link under half to unresolved V genes, and the rest is unexplained. This sample is represented by nearly 200,000 clones; 55% to 75% of them were singletons. The ten largest clonotypes hold 4.5% to 6% of the sample. The time point label on this specimen signifies: 20 to 30 weeks on oral tofacitinib. The meaning of the sample's treatment or condition label: oral pan-JAK inhibitor, 5-10 mg twice daily. This specimen consisted of CD4+ T cells sorted from blood, obtained at week 24, from a patient treated with tofacitinib. These TCRs come from a human donor with alopecia areata.

This chain links TRBV29-1 with TRBJ2-1; TRBD1 matches 10 bases. Looked up from germline, CDR1 is SQVTM and CDR2 is ANQGSEA. CDR3 length: 15 residues. Losses at the gene ends were 3 bases for V and 4 bases for J; bases not matched to a gene: 6. The CDR3 spells CSVEFRDRGYNEQFF. For the CDR3, the DNA is TGCAGCGTTGAGTTCCGGGACAGGGGATACAATGAGCAGTTCTTC.

In DNA, the CDR3 is TGTGCCAGCAGCTTGGACAGCACCGGGGAGCTGTTTTTT. This translates into CASSLDSTGELFF. This chain uses TRBV5-4 with TRBJ2-2; no definite D call. The CDR3 has 13 amino acids. The V and J ends lost 0 bases and 4 bases respectively, with 4 bases between them. Germline loops: CDR1 SGHNT, CDR2 YYREEE (reference sequence).

This clone occurred once. This chain connects TRBV2 to TRBJ1-5; D is ambiguous. The CDR3 spans 12 residues. Deletions cut 4 bases from V and 5 bases from J, with 6 bases between. In germline, CDR1 is SNHLY, CDR2 FYNNEI. As DNA, the CDR3 is TGTGCCAGCAGTGGTCGAGATCAGCCCCAGCATTTT. As protein: CASSGRDQPQHF.

Here the CDR3 reads CASSLGTAQETQYF. DNA for the CDR3: TGTGCCAGCAGCCTGGGGACGGCCCAAGAGACCCAGTACTTC. The J gene is TRBJ2-5, the V gene TRBV7-8; the D gene could be TRBD1 or TRBD2 (5 bases each). This CDR3 spans 14 amino acids. Germline V lookup: CDR1 SGHVS, CDR2 FQNEAQ. Trimming shortened V by 5 bases and J by 1 base, and 11 bases separated the two germline ends.

The chain recombines TRBV2 with TRBJ2-7, with TRBD2 identical over 9 bases. CDR1 and CDR2 (germline): SNHLY, FYNNEI. The ends lost 7 bases at V and 4 bases at J; junction bases unmatched: 8. This CDR3 comprises 14 residues. In DNA form, the CDR3 reads TGTGCCAGCACTCGTGAGCGGGAGGTATACGAGCAGTACTTC. Its translation: CASTREREVYEQYF. Supplemented by reference TRBV2 and TRBJ2-7, the full variable domain reads EPEVTQTPSHQVTQMGQEVILRCVPISNHLYFYWYRQILGQKVEFLVSFYNNEISEKSEIFDDQFSVERPDGSNFTLKIRSTKLEDSAMYFCASTREREVYEQYFGPGTRLTVT.

V and J are TRBV6-5 and TRBJ2-1; 8 nucleotides match TRBD2. Germline CDR1 and CDR2: MNHEY and SVGAGI. The V and J ends lost 5 bases and 0 bases, in that order; junction bases with no gene match: 0. CDR3 length: 14 amino acids. Written as DNA, the CDR3 is TGTGCCAGCAGTCGGGGGGGCTCCTACAATGAGCAGTTCTTC. Protein sequence: CASSRGGSYNEQFF.

The V and J genes are TRBV21-1 and TRBJ2-5; the D call in the table, TRBD1, was not verified against the DNA. TRBV21-1 is labeled a pseudogene. The CDR3 spans 16 residues. The CDR3 sequence: CASSAHPQGNQETQYF. CDR3 DNA: TGTGCCAGCAGCGCACACCCCCAGGGGAACCAAGAGACCCAGTACTTC.

The chain joins TRBV5-4 to TRBJ2-5; 7 bases fit TRBD1. Germline CDR1 is SGHNT and CDR2 is YYREEE (reference sequence). The CDR3 runs to 15 residues. Trimming took 3 bases from V and 4 from J; bases not matched to a gene: 9. The CDR3 DNA reads as TGTGCCAGCAGCTCCCTGACAGGGTCTCCAGAGACCCAGTACTTC. This gives the protein CASSSLTGSPETQYF.

This clone has just a few counts. Within the sample, other DNA sequences also encode this same CDR3. J is TRBJ2-3 and V is TRBV29-1, with TRBD1 as a possible D gene (5 bases). CDR3 length equals 13 residues. V was trimmed by 4 bases and J by 0 bases, leaving 8 bases between them. Germline lookup yields CDR1 SQVTM and CDR2 ANQGSEA. The CDR3 DNA reads TGCAGCGTTGGGGGCCGGAGCACAGATACGCAGTATTTT. Protein: CSVGGRSTDTQYF.

The V and J genes are TRBV5-1 and TRBJ2-3; no firm D call. CDR3 length equals 13 residues. Trimming took off 4 bases at V and 3 bases at J, with 9 bases between the two ends. Germline CDR1 SGHRS, CDR2 YFSETQ. The chain's CDR3 is CASSVDQTDTQYF. For the CDR3, the DNA is TGCGCCAGCAGCGTGGACCAGACAGATACGCAGTATTTT.

The J gene is TRBJ1-1, the V gene TRBV7-2; D is ambiguous. The CDR3 is made up of 14 amino acids. Germline lookup yields CDR1 SGHTA and CDR2 FQGNSA. Trimming shortened V by 2 bases and J by 3 bases, and 10 bases separated the two germline ends. Written as DNA, the CDR3 is TGTGCCAGCAGCTTATTAGGGAGGGACACTGAAGCTTTCTTT. It translates to CASSLLGRDTEAFF. Using reference TRBV7-2 and TRBJ1-1 for the parts outside the CDR3, the full variable domain is GAGVSQSPSNKVTEKGKDVELRCDPISGHTALYWYRQSLGQGLEFLIYFQGNSAPDKSGLPSDRFSAERTGGSVSTLTIQRTQQEDSAVYLCASSLLGRDTEAFFGQGTRLTVV.

Comments on this clone: Other DNA sequences in this specimen translate into the identical CDR3. The V gene is TRBV5-1, the J gene TRBJ1-5; the D is unclear. The germline gives CDR1 SGHRS, CDR2 YFSETQ. V was shortened by 0 bases and J by 0 bases, with 7 bases between the two germline ends. The CDR3 spans 15 residues. The CDR3 protein is CASSLGTDSNQPQHF. CDR3 DNA: TGCGCCAGCAGCTTGGGTACAGATAGCAATCAGCCCCAGCATTTT.

The gene calls are TRBV27 and TRBJ2-7; the match to TRBD1 covers 8 bases. This CDR3 is built from 15 residues. Germline loops: CDR1 MNHEY, CDR2 SMNVEV (reference sequence). The V and J ends lost 4 bases and 5 bases, in that order; junction bases with no gene match: 10. The CDR3 sequence: CASSSYGQGADEQYF. CDR3 in DNA: TGTGCCAGCAGTTCATATGGACAGGGTGCCGACGAGCAGTACTTC.

The V gene is TRBV7-2, the J gene TRBJ1-5; D is undetermined. The CDR3 is 15 residues long. Between the trimmed V and J ends, which lost 4 bases and 5 bases, there was a span of 15 bases. CDR1 is SGHTA, CDR2 FQGNSA, per germline. The CDR3 loop is CASSSGGFRDQPQHF. CDR3 nucleotides: TGTGCCAGCAGCTCGGGAGGTTTTAGGGATCAGCCCCAGCATTTT.

The V and J genes are TRBV9 and TRBJ2-1; unclear D gene. The CDR3 totals 14 residues. Between the trimmed V and J ends, which lost 2 bases and 2 bases, there was a span of 8 bases. Germline CDR1 SGDLS, CDR2 YYNGEE. CDR3 in amino acids: CASSVPFTYNEQFF. The CDR3 nucleotides are TGTGCCAGCAGCGTTCCCTTCACCTACAATGAGCAGTTCTTC.

This chain links TRBV7-2 with TRBJ2-3; 12 positions agree with TRBD2. The CDR3 is made up of 16 amino acids. The V and J ends lost 2 bases and 5 bases, in that order; junction bases with no gene match: 5. Germline assignment: CDR1 SGHTA and CDR2 FQGNSA. The CDR3 spells CASSLLAGGQGDTQYF. As DNA, the CDR3 is TGTGCCAGCAGCTTACTAGCGGGGGGGCAAGGAGATACGCAGTATTTT. The full variable domain, its missing parts supplied by reference TRBV7-2 and TRBJ2-3, is GAGVSQSPSNKVTEKGKDVELRCDPISGHTALYWYRQSLGQGLEFLIYFQGNSAPDKSGLPSDRFSAERTGGSVSTLTIQRTQQEDSAVYLCASSLLAGGQGDTQYFGPGTRLTVL.

CDR3 loop: CASSPGQPIRGNQPQHF. CDR3 coding DNA: TGCGCCAGCAGCCCCGGACAACCAATTCGGGGCAATCAGCCCCAGCATTTT. The V call is TRBV5-1, the J call TRBJ1-5; a weak D match, TRBD1 (5 bases). The CDR3 runs to 17 residues. V was shortened by 4 bases and J by 2 bases, with 19 bases between the two germline ends. The germline V gene encodes CDR1 SGHRS and CDR2 YFSETQ.

This chain links TRBV6-6 with TRBJ1-2; TRBD1 aligns across 10 bases. The CDR3 is 16 residues long. After removal of 3 bases from V and 6 bases from J, the junction contained 10 bases not matched to a gene. The germline gives CDR1 MNHNY, CDR2 SVGAGI (reference sequence). The CDR3 nucleotides are TGTGCCAGCAGTTATACTACGCCGGGACAGGGGAATGGCTACACCTTC. Its protein is CASSYTTPGQGNGYTF.

The chain uses TRBV5-1 and TRBJ2-5; no clear D. V lost 0 bases, J lost 0 bases, and 6 bases lay in between. The CDR3 is made up of 14 amino acids. Germline assignment: CDR1 SGHRS and CDR2 YFSETQ. The CDR3 here is CASSLEGYQETQYF. DNA of the CDR3: TGCGCCAGCAGCTTGGAAGGGTACCAAGAGACCCAGTACTTC.

The chain recombines TRBV4-1 with TRBJ2-4, with 8 bases matching TRBD1. V shed 1 base, J shed 8 bases, and the junction held 4 bases outside the gene matches. CDR1 and CDR2 (germline): MGHRA, YSYEKL. The CDR3 contains 14 residues. CDR3 in DNA: TGCGCCAGCAGCCAAGCGGGACAGGCGCACATTCAGTACTTC. Amino acids: CASSQAGQAHIQYF.

This clone was counted between two and nine times. The chain combines TRBV14 with TRBJ2-7, with unresolved D. Germline assignment: CDR1 SGHDN and CDR2 FVKESK. V dropped 11 bases and J dropped 6 bases, with 20 bases sitting between them. The CDR3 is made up of 13 amino acids. The CDR3: CAAEWNPSAEQYF. In DNA form, the CDR3 reads TGTGCCGCAGAATGGAACCCCTCGGCCGAGCAGTACTTC. Full variable domain (outside the CDR3, taken from reference TRBV14 and TRBJ2-7): EAGVTQFPSHSVIEKGQTVTLRCDPISGHDNLYWYRRVMGKEIKFLLHFVKESKQDESGMPNNRFLAERTGGTYSTLKVQPAELEDSGVYFCAAEWNPSAEQYFGPGTRLTVT.

This chain connects TRBV29-1 to TRBJ1-2, with 8 bases identical to TRBD1. The CDR3 runs 12 residues. Germline-derived CDR1 and CDR2 are SQVTM and ANQGSEA. The V and J ends lost 4 bases and 5 bases, in that order; junction bases with no gene match: 3. CDR3 region: CSVAGGGYGYTF. CDR3 sequence (DNA): TGCAGCGTTGCAGGGGGCGGGTATGGCTACACCTTC.

The chain carries TRBV30 and TRBJ2-3; D ambiguous. The ends were cut back, 3 bases at V and 8 bases at J, with 9 bases in the middle. Germline CDR1 GTSNPN, CDR2 SVGIG (reference sequence). The CDR3 runs 11 residues. CDR3 in amino acids: CAWRNGVTQYF. The CDR3 bases are TGTGCCTGGAGGAATGGAGTTACGCAGTATTTT.

The V and J genes are TRBV28 and TRBJ2-7; 9 nucleotides agree with TRBD2. The CDR3 spans 19 residues. Germline CDR1 and CDR2: MDHEN and SYDVKM. J gave up 3 bases and V 4 bases, and 19 bases lay outside the gene matches. In nucleotides, the CDR3 is TGTGCCAGCAGTTCCCCCGGAGATAGCGGGAGAAGATCGGTCTACGAGCAGTACTTC. Protein sequence: CASSSPGDSGRRSVYEQYF.